The sequence of this TCR beta chain was determined in a study of breast tumors, draining lymph nodes, adjacent tissues. Regarding the study as a whole: Compared with basal-like, luminal-like tumors shared significantly more repertoire with nontumor tissue. Tumor T cell lymph node origin was a supported hypothesis, not proven. Tumor TCR diversity was below lymph nodes but above nontumor tissue. Findings are consistent with lymph node origin and intratumoral expansion of most tumor T cells.

Each CDR3 protein gets one entry after TCRdb re-called the multiplex PCR reads with MiXCR. The sample includes roughly 49,000 distinct CDR3 sequences, around 45% seen only once; the top ten take about 10%. This clonotype has at least ten counts. The antigen remains unidentified. Germline values: CDR1 SGDLS, CDR2 YYNGEE. This CDR3 region has 14 residues. V was shortened by 3 bases and J by 2 bases, with 12 bases between the two germline ends. V gene TRBV9 combines with J gene TRBJ2-7; D is possibly TRBD1 (6 bases). The TCR originated in a female donor with breast cancer. Some clones in this sample may be carry-over from other donors' samples. Material for sequencing was breast tumor tissue. The DNA of the CDR3 is TGTGCCAGCAGCGAAGAGGGGGTCCCCTACGAGCAGTACTTC. This encodes CASSEEGVPYEQYF.